This T cell receptor (beta chain) stems from a study of cytomegalovirus exposure and HLA in healthy donors. This clone was observed a single time. From germline, CDR1 is ENHRY and CDR2 SYGVKD. This CDR3 has 14 amino acids. With 8 bases clipped from V and 3 bases from J, the junction kept 6 bases outside the gene matches. PCR primers comprised 60 Vbeta and 13 Jbeta primers. Method: immunoSEQ multiplex PCR; TCRdb's copy keeps in-frame clones and lacks some. Of 150,000 to 200,000 clones in the sample, around 76% were seen once. This clonotype was sampled from a woman aged 30 to 39 in good health and CMV-seropositive. Sequenced input: PBMCs. The chain uses TRBV10-3 and TRBJ1-3, with 8 nucleotides matching TRBD1. This CDR3 is CAIDPGGDGNTIYF. CDR3 DNA: TGTGCCATCGACCCAGGGGGCGATGGAAACACCATATATTTT.